Following are 13 T cell receptor beta chains from one sample sequenced in a study of PD-L1 blockade in urothelial cancer. Indicated time point: pretreatment peripheral blood. TCRdb's table, derived via immunoSEQ multiplex PCR, lists solely in-frame clones and lacks some. The profile shows roughly 17,000 clones, 89% of them singletons. Sample: PBMCs, taken around atezolizumab (anti-PD-L1) treatment. The receptors derive from an older man with urothelial cancer.

The V call is TRBV6-6, the J call TRBJ1-5, with D tentatively TRBD1 (6 bases). The CDR3 length is 16 residues. CDR1 is MNHNY, CDR2 SVGAGI, per germline (reference sequence). Trimming left V 0 bases short and J 4 bases short, with 13 bases between. The CDR3 bases are TGTGCCAGCAGTTACTCGAGTCTGGGGGCGAATCAGCCCCAGCATTTT. Its protein product is CASSYSSLGANQPQHF.

This chain links TRBV6-1 with TRBJ2-1; maybe TRBD1 (5 bases). Germline CDR1 and CDR2: MNHNS and SASEGT. The CDR3 sequence is 11 residues long. Trimming took off 5 bases at V and 8 bases at J, with 7 bases between the two ends. As DNA, the CDR3 is TGTGCCAGCAGTCAGGGCTATGAGCAGTTCTTC. Translating it yields CASSQGYEQFF.

With respect to this clone: One junction end disagrees with the germline gene, perhaps due to a read error. The chain uses TRBV30 and TRBJ1-6; D gene unclear. CDR1 GTSNPN and CDR2 SVGIG come from the germline V gene (reference sequence). The CDR3 sequence is 14 residues long. DNA of the CDR3: TGTGCCTGGAGTGTAACCCGCTATGATTCACCCCTCCACTTT. As protein: CAWSVTRYDSPLHF.

The chain employs TRBV6-6 and TRBJ1-5, with TRBD1 identical over 8 bases. The CDR3 is 13 amino acids. V lost 6 bases and J lost 5; bases outside the gene matches: 3. Germline CDR1 reads MNHNY; CDR2 reads SVGAGI (reference sequence). The CDR3 reads CASSDRGYQPQHF. As DNA, the CDR3 is TGTGCCAGCAGCGACAGGGGTTATCAGCCCCAGCATTTT.

V usage is TRBV5-1 and J usage is TRBJ1-4; 8 nucleotides line up with TRBD1. The J segment lost 5 bases and the V segment lost 4 bases, leaving 4 bases of the junction unmatched. This CDR3 contains 14 residues. Germline values: CDR1 SGHRS, CDR2 YFSETQ. The DNA for the CDR3 is TGCGCCAGCAGCGAGGACAGGGTGAATGAAAAACTGTTTTTT. Its translation: CASSEDRVNEKLFF.

This chain uses TRBV15 with TRBJ1-1; D not resolved. The germline CDR1 and CDR2 sequences are LNHNV and YYDKDF (reference sequence). V lost 0 bases and J 6 bases, leaving 8 bases between the germline ends. The CDR3 runs 13 residues. CDR3 nucleotide sequence: TGTGCCACCAGCAGAGACCCGTATGCTGAAGCTTTCTTT. It yields the protein CATSRDPYAEAFF.

This clone was seen once. The gene calls are TRBV5-1 and TRBJ1-6; tentatively, D is TRBD1 (5 bases). The germline gives CDR1 SGHRS, CDR2 YFSETQ. V dropped 0 bases and J dropped 6 bases, with 13 bases sitting between them. This CDR3 spans 16 amino acids. Here the CDR3 reads CASSLGSATANSPLHF. CDR3 sequence (DNA): TGCGCCAGCAGCTTGGGTTCGGCGACAGCTAATTCACCCCTCCACTTT.

The DNA of the CDR3 is TGCGCCAGCAGTCAATCCCCTCCAGGGACCTACGAGCAGTACTTC. It codes for CASSQSPPGTYEQYF. This sequence joins TRBV23-1 and TRBJ2-7; TRBD1 is a possible D gene (5 bases). TRBV23-1 is classed as an ORF, of uncertain function. The CDR3 extends over 15 amino acids. V dropped 0 bases and J dropped 2 bases, with 11 bases sitting between them.

This chain links TRBV5-1 with TRBJ1-2; possibly TRBD1 for D (5 bases). This CDR3 comprises 14 residues. V lost 4 bases to trimming and J lost 8 bases, with 18 bases between them. Germline V gene sequence: CDR1 SGHRS, CDR2 YFSETQ. The CDR3 loop reads CASSKRTAGEGYTF. The DNA of the CDR3 is TGCGCCAGCAGCAAAAGGACCGCGGGGGAAGGCTACACCTTC.

CDR3 sequence reads: CASSQYTGYEQYF. CDR3 DNA sequence: TGCGCCAGCAGCCAATACACAGGGTACGAGCAGTACTTC. This chain connects TRBV4-1 to TRBJ2-7; the D gene is possibly TRBD1 (6 bases). Per the germline V gene, CDR1 is MGHRA and CDR2 is YSYEKL. Trimming stripped 2 bases from V and 4 bases from J, with 9 bases between. The CDR3 runs 13 residues.

The gene calls are TRBV5-4 and TRBJ1-2; no definite D call. The length of the CDR3 is 15 residues. V was clipped by 0 bases and J by 1 base, with 10 bases between them. Per germline, CDR1 SGHNT and CDR2 YYREEE (reference sequence). CDR3 sequence: CASSLGNRDNYGYTF. The CDR3 nucleotides read TGTGCCAGCAGCTTGGGTAACCGGGATAACTATGGCTACACCTTC.

J is TRBJ1-4 and V is TRBV19; 8 positions agree with TRBD1. CDR3 length equals 15 residues. After removal of 5 bases from V and 8 bases from J, the junction contained 10 bases not matched to a gene. Germline V gene lookup returns CDR1 LNHDA and CDR2 SQIVND (reference sequence). The CDR3 loop is CASSPVGRGQEKLFF. The DNA for the CDR3 is TGTGCCAGTAGTCCTGTGGGCAGGGGGCAAGAAAAACTGTTTTTT.

This chain joins TRBV10-1 and TRBJ1-1; 7 bases map to TRBD1. CDR1 and CDR2 (germline): WNHNN, SYGVQD (reference sequence). V lost 0 bases and J lost 4; bases outside the gene matches: 5. The CDR3 is 15 amino acids. The chain's CDR3 is CASSESQGLLTEAFF. CDR3 sequence (DNA): TGCGCCAGCAGTGAGTCACAGGGGTTACTCACTGAAGCTTTCTTT.